This T cell receptor (beta chain) derives from a study of regulatory T cells. Study results and limitations: In patients, unique TRB V-J pairs were restricted and V/J usage skewed, especially in Tregs. In CD3G-deficient patients, conventional CD4+ T cells were enriched for hydrophobic CDR3 residues at positions 6 and 7.

The primer mix had 52 TRBV and 13 TRBJ primers. The method was immunoSEQ multiplex PCR; TCRdb's version includes in-frame clones alone and lacks a portion of them. The sample lists 20,000 to 25,000 clones, about 88% occurring once. Details on this clone: Its antigen is as yet unknown.

The trim removed 4 bases at V and 4 bases at J, leaving 8 bases unmatched. Germline loops: CDR1 SGHRS, CDR2 YFSETQ. This CDR3 is built from 17 residues. Sequenced sample: conventional CD4+ T cells sorted from blood. The receptor comes from a child between 5 and 17 years old with CD3G deficiency. The rearrangement joins TRBV5-1 to TRBJ2-1; 13 bases line up with TRBD2. In nucleotides, the CDR3 is TGCGCCAGCAGCCCCGGGACTAGCGGGAAACGGTACAATGAGCAGTTCTTC. Translated, it gives CASSPGTSGKRYNEQFF.